A single sample gave rise to the 26 T cell receptor beta chains below, sequenced in a study of regulatory T cells in long-lasting Graves disease. Arm-PCR of CDR3 regions and iRepertoire HTBI primers were used to build TCR beta libraries. TCRdb used MiXCR to reprocess the multiplex PCR reads, holding one entry per CDR3 protein. The data contain hundreds of thousands of distinct CDR3 sequences, under 25% of them singletons. The time point: persistent/refractory GD, antithyroid drugs over 5 years with positive TRAb. From PBMCs, RNA was extracted and then used to make the TCR library. The sample in question was peripheral blood mononuclear cells (PBMCs), obtained when the disease was refractory, from a patient treated with antithyroid drugs. These receptors all come from a female donor with Graves disease.

The sample holds many counts of this clonotype. The chain recombines TRBV15 with TRBJ2-7, with 11 bases matching TRBD1. Germline trimming cut 5 bases from V and 2 bases from J; bases unmatched to any gene: 5. The CDR3 extends over 15 amino acids. Germline-derived CDR1 and CDR2 are LNHNV and YYDKDF (reference sequence). The CDR3 sequence is CATSRQGQGAYEQYF. CDR3 nucleotide sequence: TGTGCCACCAGCCGACAGGGACAGGGGGCCTACGAGCAGTACTTC. Drawing the rest from reference TRBV15 and TRBJ2-7, the complete variable domain is DAMVIQNPRYQVTQFGKPVTLSCSQTLNHNVMYWYQQKSSQAPKLLFHYYDKDFNNEADTPDNFQSRRPNTSFCFLDIRSPGLGDTAMYLCATSRQGQGAYEQYFGPGTRLTVT.

A few counts support this clonotype. The chain carries TRBV13 and TRBJ1-3; D may be TRBD1 (5 bases). V shed 5 bases and J shed 3 bases, with 8 bases lying between them. This CDR3 has 13 residues. Germline CDR1 reads PRHDT; CDR2 reads FYEKMQ (reference sequence). CDR3 sequence: CASSGGLGNTIYF. The CDR3 bases are TGTGCCAGCAGCGGGGGACTTGGAAACACCATATATTTT.

This clonotype showed up many times. The gene calls are TRBV6-5 and TRBJ1-4, with unresolved D. The CDR3 has 15 amino acids. Trimming left V 4 bases short and J 0 bases short, with 9 bases between. CDR1 is MNHEY and CDR2 is SVGAGI in the germline V gene. The CDR3 nucleotides are TGTGCCAGCAGTTCCTCCCCCTCAACTAATGAAAAACTGTTTTTT. Translated, it gives CASSSSPSTNEKLFF.

In its sample, this clonotype was seen many times. The chain recombines TRBV28 with TRBJ2-2; D not resolved. Trimming removed 4 bases from V and 4 bases from J, with 7 bases in between. The CDR3 is made up of 13 amino acids. CDR1 and CDR2 from the germline V gene are MDHEN and SYDVKM. CDR3: CASSSRTTGELFF. In DNA, the CDR3 is TGTGCCAGCAGTTCCAGGACCACCGGGGAGCTGTTTTTT.

This clonotype was counted a few times. The rearrangement joins TRBV28 to TRBJ2-3; 8 bases fit TRBD1. This CDR3 is 15 amino acids long. J lost 1 base, V lost 0 bases, and 0 bases had no gene match. Germline values: CDR1 MDHEN, CDR2 SYDVKM. The CDR3 DNA reads as TGTGCCAGCAGTTTATGGACAGGGGGCACAGATACGCAGTATTTT. This encodes CASSLWTGGTDTQYF.

This clonotype was counted a few times. The V and J genes are TRBV20-1 and TRBJ2-5, with D possibly matching TRBD2 (6 bases). V was pared by 0 bases and J by 3 bases, with 11 bases between. The CDR3 spans 14 residues. Germline loops: CDR1 DFQATT, CDR2 SNEGSKA (reference sequence). CDR3 nucleotide sequence: TGCAGTGCTAGAGATCCCCCTAGCGAAGAGACCCAGTACTTC. It is translated as CSARDPPSEETQYF.

The chain is built from TRBV11-2 and TRBJ1-4; D is uncertain. The CDR3 runs to 13 residues. With 1 base removed from V and 8 bases from J, the gap between germline ends came to 8 bases. Germline V gene lookup returns CDR1 SGHAT and CDR2 FQNNGV. The CDR3 sequence is CASSLVRREKLFF. The CDR3 DNA reads TGTGCCAGCAGCTTAGTACGAAGGGAAAAACTGTTTTTT.

This clonotype was recorded many times. The chain is built from TRBV12-3 or TRBV12-4 and TRBJ1-2; perhaps TRBD1 as D (6 bases). V shed 5 bases and J shed 4 bases, with 11 bases lying between them. This CDR3 comprises 13 residues. The CDR3 loop reads CASSLDRSYGYTF. Written as DNA, the CDR3 is TGTGCCAGCAGTCTAGACAGGTCCTATGGCTACACCTTC.

This clonotype came up many times. The gene calls are TRBV10-3 and TRBJ1-6; D unclear. The germline V gene has CDR1 ENHRY and CDR2 SYGVKD. CDR3 length: 14 amino acids. The ends were cut back, 4 bases at V and 10 bases at J, with 14 bases in the middle. The CDR3 spells CAISAPPEGSPLHF. The CDR3, as DNA: TGTGCCATCAGTGCCCCGCCTGAGGGATCACCCCTCCACTTT.

The J gene is TRBJ1-5, the V gene TRBV28; D may be TRBD1 (5 bases). Germline assignment: CDR1 MDHEN and CDR2 SYDVKM. Trimming pared 10 bases from V and 9 bases from J, leaving 16 bases between. This CDR3 comprises 12 residues. The CDR3 coding sequence is TGTGCCACGCAAGGAGGTGGGGGGCCCCAGCATTTT. Residues: CATQGGGGPQHF.

At least ten counts were recorded for this clonotype. This chain joins TRBV7-9 and TRBJ1-4, with D perhaps TRBD1 (5 bases). The CDR3 has 12 amino acids. V was shortened by 5 bases and J by 9 bases, with 10 bases between the two germline ends. Germline CDR1 is SEHNR and CDR2 is FQNEAQ (reference sequence). The CDR3 sequence is CASSTQGKKLFF. The CDR3 DNA is TGTGCCAGCAGCACTCAGGGAAAAAAACTGTTTTTT.

With regard to this clonotype: A much larger clone lies a single base off, so this may be a read error. The rearrangement links TRBV12-3 or TRBV12-4 to TRBJ2-7, with 9 bases aligning to TRBD1. CDR3 length: 14 residues. Trimming removed 8 bases from V and 9 bases from J; junction bases left unmatched: 14. CDR3 bases: TGTGCCAGCGGTCCCGGGACAGGGACCCTCCCGCAGTACTTC. Its protein product is CASGPGTGTLPQYF.

There are many counts of this clonotype. The V call is TRBV28, the J call TRBJ2-2, with 7 bases that match TRBD1. J was trimmed by 2 bases and V by 5 bases; bases with no gene match: 14. The CDR3 covers 18 residues. CDR1 MDHEN and CDR2 SYDVKM come from the germline V gene. CDR3 sequence: CASSNGPEGATNTGELFF. In DNA, the CDR3 is TGTGCCAGCAGTAATGGTCCTGAGGGGGCTACTAACACCGGGGAGCTGTTTTTT.

This clonotype was found many times. The chain is built from TRBV6-1 and TRBJ2-5, with D possibly matching TRBD2 (6 bases). Germline V gene lookup returns CDR1 MNHNS and CDR2 SASEGT. The length of the CDR3 is 13 residues. The V gene lost 8 bases and the J gene lost 1 base, with 11 bases spanning the gap. DNA for the CDR3: TGTGCCAGCGGAGGGCAGGGCCAAGAGACCCAGTACTTC. It specifies CASGGQGQETQYF.

The J gene is TRBJ2-7, the V gene TRBV15; TRBD2 aligns across 8 bases. Germline values: CDR1 LNHNV, CDR2 YYDKDF (reference sequence). Trimming at V came to 3 bases and at J to 5 bases, leaving 6 bases not matched to a gene. The CDR3 sequence is 14 residues long. The CDR3 DNA follows: TGTGCCACCAGCAGGAGAGGGACTAGTAACGAGCAGTACTTC. It codes for CATSRRGTSNEQYF.

The table lists this clonotype with many counts. The J gene is TRBJ1-5, the V gene TRBV10-3; no clear D gene. The length of the CDR3 is 15 residues. Trimming pared 3 bases from V and 4 bases from J, leaving 13 bases between. Looked up from germline, CDR1 is ENHRY and CDR2 is SYGVKD. The CDR3 here is CAISEQGIGNQPQHF. The CDR3 DNA reads as TGTGCCATCAGTGAACAAGGGATCGGAAATCAGCCCCAGCATTTT.

The V call is TRBV7-6, the J call TRBJ1-1, with D maybe TRBD1 (5 bases). Germline V CDR1 and CDR2: SGHVS, FNYEAQ. CDR3 length: 17 residues. Trimming pared 1 base from V and 0 bases from J, leaving 15 bases between. The DNA for the CDR3 is TGTGCCAGCAGCTTAGTGGGGCGCGGAGGGGTGAACACTGAAGCTTTCTTT. As protein: CASSLVGRGGVNTEAFF.

This clonotype came up a few times. This chain's CDR3 is CASSERDQPQHF. The DNA for the CDR3 is TGTGCCAGCTCGGAAAGGGACCAGCCCCAGCATTTT. The J gene is TRBJ1-5, the V gene TRBV19, with D maybe TRBD1 (5 bases). Trimming left V 9 bases short and J 7 bases short, with 13 bases between. Germline V lookup: CDR1 LNHDA, CDR2 SQIVND (reference sequence). The CDR3 runs 12 residues.

There are many counts of this clonotype. This chain uses TRBV20-1 with TRBJ2-5; D gene uncertain. Germline values: CDR1 DFQATT, CDR2 SNEGSKA (reference sequence). The CDR3 covers 15 residues. V lost 5 bases and J lost 6, with 22 bases in between. CDR3 coding DNA: TGCAGTGCTTTCGATTTCCCCTACAGTAGGCAGACCCAGTACTTC. This gives the protein CSAFDFPYSRQTQYF.

This clonotype appeared many times. The chain is built from TRBV11-3 and TRBJ2-7; D perhaps matches TRBD2 (5 bases). The CDR3 covers 15 residues. Per the germline V gene, CDR1 is SGHNT and CDR2 is YENEEA. V gave up 3 bases and J gave up 2 bases, with 14 bases separating them. The DNA for the CDR3 is TGTGCCAGCAGCTTTAACAGCCAACTAGCCTACGAGCAGTACTTC. This gives the protein CASSFNSQLAYEQYF.

The sample holds many counts of this clonotype. The V call is TRBV20-1, the J call TRBJ2-5, with 10 bases identical to TRBD1. Trimming removed 5 bases from V and 1 base from J; junction bases left unmatched: 10. In germline, CDR1 is DFQATT, CDR2 SNEGSKA (reference sequence). The CDR3 covers 16 residues. CDR3 amino acids: CSAPSPGTGVQETQYF. CDR3 DNA: TGCAGTGCTCCGAGCCCTGGGACAGGGGTCCAAGAGACCCAGTACTTC.

The chain recombines TRBV20-1 with TRBJ1-5, with D possibly TRBD1 on 5 matching bases. CDR3 length: 15 amino acids. The germline CDR1 and CDR2 sequences are DFQATT and SNEGSKA (reference sequence). The V end was cut by 1 base, the J end by 4 bases, with 14 bases between. The CDR3 region has the DNA TGCAGTGCTAGAGTTTTGGGGGACCCTAATCAGCCCCAGCATTTT. Protein: CSARVLGDPNQPQHF.

This clonotype showed up just a few times. The V call is TRBV7-2, the J call TRBJ1-2, with 7 bases identical to TRBD1. The CDR3 consists of 16 residues. Trimming removed 5 bases from V and 4 bases from J; junction bases left unmatched: 13. Per the germline V gene, CDR1 is SGHTA and CDR2 is FQGNSA. As DNA, the CDR3 is TGTGCCAGCAGCGCCTACCCCCGAGGGGGCGCCTATGGCTACACCTTC. Translated, it gives CASSAYPRGGAYGYTF.

The CDR3 is CASSLDRAGFTPLHF. The CDR3 nucleotides are TGCGCCAGCAGCTTGGATCGAGCAGGGTTTACACCCCTCCACTTT. The J gene is TRBJ1-6, the V gene TRBV5-1; TRBD1 might be the D (5 bases). In germline, CDR1 is SGHRS, CDR2 YFSETQ. V lost 0 bases to trimming and J lost 11 bases, with 15 bases between them. This CDR3 has 15 residues. Complete variable domain (other parts from reference TRBV5-1 and TRBJ1-6): KAGVTQTPRYLIKTRGQQVTLSCSPISGHRSVSWYQQTPGQGLQFLFEYFSETQRNKGNFPGRFSGRQFSNSRSEMNVSTLELGDSALYLCASSLDRAGFTPLHFGNGTRLTVT.

This clonotype occurred a few times. The chain links TRBV20-1 to TRBJ2-7; tentative D call: TRBD2 (6 bases). V lost 0 bases and J 3 bases, leaving 27 bases between the germline ends. CDR1 DFQATT and CDR2 SNEGSKA come from the germline V gene (reference sequence). The CDR3 sequence is 19 residues long. This CDR3 is CSARDVWVSSRGSGYEQYF. The CDR3 DNA sequence: TGCAGTGCTAGAGATGTCTGGGTATCTAGTCGGGGGTCCGGCTACGAGCAGTACTTC.

In nucleotides, the CDR3 is TGTGCCAGCAGCTTGGGACAGGGGGACGAGACCCAGTACTTC. It specifies CASSLGQGDETQYF. This chain links TRBV7-3 with TRBJ2-5, with TRBD1 matching over 11 bases. V lost 3 bases to trimming and J lost 5 bases; unmatched junction nucleotides: 2. This CDR3 has 14 residues. Germline CDR1 and CDR2: SGHTA and FQGTGA.